Presented here are 24 T cell receptor beta chains from one specimen sequenced in a study of cytomegalovirus exposure and HLA in healthy donors. Primers: 60 Vbeta forward and 13 Jbeta reverse. Profiled with immunoSEQ multiplex PCR; TCRdb holds only in-frame clones, not every one. The sample shows under 150,000 clones, around 74% of them seen only once. The sequencing input was PBMCs. These receptors were collected from a young man in good health and CMV-seronegative.

The chain joins TRBV5-6 to TRBJ1-5; 8 bases match TRBD1. The J segment lost 6 bases and the V segment lost 5 bases, leaving 16 bases of the junction unmatched. Germline V gives CDR1 SGHDT, CDR2 YYEEEE. This CDR3 has 17 residues. DNA of the CDR3: TGTGCCAGCAGTCTAGGACAGGGTAGTACCTACGGTCAGCCCCAGCATTTT. Encoded protein: CASSLGQGSTYGQPQHF.

About this clone: The junction differs from germline at one of its ends, possibly a read error. CDR3 DNA: TGTGCTAGCAGCTTGCGACAGGCGACCGGGGAGCTGTTTTTT. It encodes CASSLRQATGELFF. The chain has TRBV7-7 and TRBJ2-2; the D gene is possibly TRBD1 (6 bases). The CDR3 loop spans 14 amino acids. The V gene's germline CDR1 is SSHAT and CDR2 FNYEAQ (reference sequence).

V and J are TRBV7-9 and TRBJ1-5; 7 bases map to TRBD1. V was clipped by 3 bases and J by 4 bases; unmatched bases: 12. This CDR3 is built from 17 residues. In germline, CDR1 is SEHNR, CDR2 FQNEAQ (reference sequence). The CDR3 loop is CASSFGTAPIANQPQHF. The CDR3 nucleotides are TGTGCCAGCAGCTTCGGGACAGCACCAATTGCTAATCAGCCCCAGCATTTT.

This chain joins TRBV6-5 and TRBJ2-7; 9 positions match TRBD1. The germline gives CDR1 MNHEY, CDR2 SVGAGI. Unmatched junction bases numbered 6, after V lost 4 bases and J lost 2 bases. The CDR3 has 15 residues. Here the CDR3 DNA reads TGTGCCAGCAGTTTACCGGGACAGGGTACCTACGAGCAGTACTTC. Residues: CASSLPGQGTYEQYF.

This chain joins TRBV5-1 and TRBJ2-1; a weak D match, TRBD1 (5 bases). The CDR3 has 16 amino acids. CDR1 SGHRS and CDR2 YFSETQ come from the germline V gene. Deletions cut 3 bases from V and 11 bases from J, with 24 bases between. In nucleotides, the CDR3 is TGCGCCAGCAGCTACTTGCCGAACATTAAGAAGGGGCAGCAGTTCTTC. Its protein product is CASSYLPNIKKGQQFF.

This chain joins TRBV7-2 and TRBJ2-3; 8 nucleotides match TRBD2. With V trimmed by 4 bases and J by 1 base, 4 bases remained unmatched. The V gene's germline CDR1 is SGHTA and CDR2 FQGNSA. This CDR3 comprises 15 residues. Here the CDR3 reads CASSYVAGRTDTQYF. The CDR3 DNA reads as TGTGCCAGCAGCTACGTAGCGGGGCGCACAGATACGCAGTATTTT. The variable domain in full, completed from reference TRBV7-2 and TRBJ2-3, reads GAGVSQSPSNKVTEKGKDVELRCDPISGHTALYWYRQSLGQGLEFLIYFQGNSAPDKSGLPSDRFSAERTGGSVSTLTIQRTQQEDSAVYLCASSYVAGRTDTQYFGPGTRLTVL.

The CDR3 DNA is TGTGCCAGCAGGACGACAGGTGAGCAGTTCTTC. Its translation: CASRTTGEQFF. The gene calls are TRBV28 and TRBJ2-1; possible D gene TRBD1, 6 bases. The CDR3 is made up of 11 amino acids. CDR1 and CDR2 from the germline V gene are MDHEN and SYDVKM. V was clipped by 6 bases and J by 9 bases, with 9 bases between them.

In this sample, this clone turned up once. The chain combines TRBV11-2 with TRBJ1-6, with 8 nucleotides matching TRBD1. This CDR3 contains 15 residues. Germline CDR1 and CDR2: SGHAT and FQNNGV. The V gene end was trimmed by 0 bases and the J gene end by 11 bases; junction bases not matched to a gene: 6. The CDR3 DNA follows: TGTGCCAGCAGCTTAGAAGGACAGGGCTACACACCCCTCCACTTT. Translating gives CASSLEGQGYTPLHF.

The rearrangement links TRBV5-1 to TRBJ1-4; 9 bases agree with TRBD1. Trimming removed 1 base from V and 6 bases from J; junction bases left unmatched: 1. The CDR3 consists of 14 residues. Germline CDR1 SGHRS, CDR2 YFSETQ. This chain's CDR3 is CASSLRTGDEKLFF. For the CDR3, the DNA is TGCGCCAGCAGCTTGCGGACAGGGGATGAAAAACTGTTTTTT.

CDR3 protein: CASSFAGTSVVVQYF. CDR3 nucleotides: TGTGCCAGCAGTTTTGCGGGGACTAGCGTCGTTGTGCAGTACTTC. The chain recombines TRBV28 with TRBJ2-7; 10 nucleotides match TRBD2. V was pared by 3 bases and J by 9 bases, with 11 bases of the junction left unmatched. The CDR3 spans 15 residues. CDR1 and CDR2 (germline): MDHEN, SYDVKM.

The CDR3 loop reads CASSRQRDSYEQYF. Here the CDR3 DNA reads TGTGCCAGCAGCAGACAGAGAGATTCCTACGAGCAGTACTTC. The J gene is TRBJ2-7, the V gene TRBV7-2, with a weak D call TRBD1 (5 bases). CDR1 SGHTA and CDR2 FQGNSA come from the germline V gene. V lost 5 bases to trimming and J lost 1 base, with 12 bases between them. This CDR3 has 14 amino acids.

The chain recombines TRBV9 with TRBJ1-2; D is uncertain. CDR3 size: 15 residues. Germline CDR1 and CDR2: SGDLS and YYNGEE. The V and J ends lost 1 base and 4 bases respectively, with 14 bases between them. CDR3 bases: TGTGCCAGCAGCGTACTAGAGACCGACCGCTATGGCTACACCTTC. It is translated as CASSVLETDRYGYTF.

The rearrangement uses TRBV19 and TRBJ1-2; D is undetermined. V was pared by 7 bases and J by 7 bases, with 10 bases between. Germline CDR1 reads LNHDA; CDR2 reads SQIVND (reference sequence). CDR3 length: 11 residues. Written as DNA, the CDR3 is TGTGCCAGTACGGGTTTGGGTGGCTACACCTTC. It yields the protein CASTGLGGYTF.

The chain is built from TRBV5-1 and TRBJ2-7, with 7 bases matching TRBD2. Trimming at V came to 4 bases and at J to 2 bases, leaving 3 bases not matched to a gene. Germline CDR1 SGHRS, CDR2 YFSETQ. The CDR3 spans 13 residues. The CDR3 reads CASSPGGTYEQYF. In DNA form, the CDR3 reads TGCGCCAGCAGCCCGGGGGGTACCTACGAGCAGTACTTC. The full variable domain, rest sourced from reference TRBV5-1 and TRBJ2-7, is KAGVTQTPRYLIKTRGQQVTLSCSPISGHRSVSWYQQTPGQGLQFLFEYFSETQRNKGNFPGRFSGRQFSNSRSEMNVSTLELGDSALYLCASSPGGTYEQYFGPGTRLTVT.

The chain has TRBV6-5 and TRBJ2-7; weak D call: TRBD1 (6 bases). The CDR3 runs 15 residues. Germline loops: CDR1 MNHEY, CDR2 SVGAGI. Deletions cut 0 bases from V and 2 bases from J, with 11 bases between. The DNA for the CDR3 is TGTGCCAGCAGTTACTCAGGGACACTAGCCTACGAGCAGTACTTC. It yields the protein CASSYSGTLAYEQYF.

This clone was observed a handful of times. The chain employs TRBV27 and TRBJ2-5; D is possibly TRBD2 (6 bases). The germline CDR1 and CDR2 sequences are MNHEY and SMNVEV (reference sequence). Trimming took 0 bases from V and 1 from J, leaving 9 bases between them. CDR3 length: 15 residues. In DNA form, the CDR3 reads TGTGCCAGCAGTTTATCGGCCGGGAGCCAAGAGACCCAGTACTTC. It yields the protein CASSLSAGSQETQYF.

The chain recombines TRBV5-1 with TRBJ1-2; D gene uncertain. The CDR3 spans 15 residues. V lost 6 bases and J lost 3, with 18 bases in between. Germline values: CDR1 SGHRS, CDR2 YFSETQ. CDR3 residues: CASNVRPGAHYGYTF. CDR3 DNA: TGCGCCAGCAACGTGAGACCCGGAGCTCACTATGGCTACACCTTC.

Concerning this clone itself: The same CDR3 is also encoded by other DNA sequences in this sample. This chain joins TRBV5-1 and TRBJ1-5, with D possibly matching TRBD1 (5 bases). V was pared by 2 bases and J by 3 bases, with 9 bases between. CDR1 and CDR2 from the germline V gene are SGHRS and YFSETQ. This CDR3 is built from 14 residues. Here the CDR3 DNA reads TGCGCCAGCAGCTTAGACAGCTCCAATCAGCCCCAGCATTTT. Translation gives CASSLDSSNQPQHF. Filled out from reference TRBV5-1 and TRBJ1-5, the complete variable domain reads KAGVTQTPRYLIKTRGQQVTLSCSPISGHRSVSWYQQTPGQGLQFLFEYFSETQRNKGNFPGRFSGRQFSNSRSEMNVSTLELGDSALYLCASSLDSSNQPQHFGDGTRLSIL.

The sample holds one count of this clone. The chain uses TRBV15 and TRBJ2-1; possibly TRBD2 for D (5 bases). The CDR3 consists of 15 residues. The germline V gene has CDR1 LNHNV and CDR2 YYDKDF (reference sequence). Trimming shortened V by 1 base and J by 6 bases, and 13 bases separated the two germline ends. As DNA, the CDR3 is TGTGCCACCAGCAGAGGTGGGAGTAGACCCAATGAGCAGTTCTTC. Protein sequence: CATSRGGSRPNEQFF.

The gene calls are TRBV30 and TRBJ2-7; possibly TRBD1 for D (6 bases). Trimming shortened V by 0 bases and J by 2 bases, and 14 bases separated the two germline ends. The CDR3 consists of 15 residues. Germline loops: CDR1 GTSNPN, CDR2 SVGIG (reference sequence). For the CDR3, the DNA is TGTGCCTGGAGTGTTTGGGGGCTGCCCACCTACGAGCAGTACTTC. Protein sequence: CAWSVWGLPTYEQYF.

The chain links TRBV28 to TRBJ2-7, with TRBD1 as a possible D gene (6 bases). The ends were cut back, 6 bases at V and 3 bases at J, with 15 bases in the middle. In germline, CDR1 is MDHEN, CDR2 SYDVKM. CDR3 length equals 14 residues. CDR3 DNA: TGTGCCAGCAGACGGCCGGGACAAGGCTACGAGCAGTACTTC. Its translation: CASRRPGQGYEQYF. The whole variable domain, remainder taken from reference TRBV28 and TRBJ2-7, is DVKVTQSSRYLVKRTGEKVFLECVQDMDHENMFWYRQDPGLGLRLIYFSYDVKMKEKGDIPEGYSVSREKKERFSLILESASTNQTSMYLCASRRPGQGYEQYFGPGTRLTVT.

CDR3 DNA: TGTGCCAGCAGCCGGACTAGCGGATACGAGCAGTACTTC. It is translated as CASSRTSGYEQYF. The chain links TRBV7-6 to TRBJ2-7; 10 nucleotides line up with TRBD2. Trimming cost V 5 bases and J 4 bases; bases outside gene matches: 2. The CDR3 loop spans 13 amino acids. CDR1 is SGHVS, CDR2 FNYEAQ, per germline.

The genes are TRBV6-1 and TRBJ2-5; 9 bases line up with TRBD2. The germline V gene encodes CDR1 MNHNS and CDR2 SASEGT. The CDR3 has 13 residues. V shed 9 bases, J shed 5 bases, and the junction held 7 bases outside the gene matches. CDR3 protein: CASATSGGETQYF. CDR3 coding DNA: TGTGCCAGTGCGACTAGCGGCGGGGAGACCCAGTACTTC.

The CDR3 loop reads CASSSSIAGAGVSQHEQYF. Here the CDR3 DNA reads TGCGCCAGCAGCTCTTCGATAGCGGGAGCGGGCGTATCCCAGCACGAGCAGTACTTC. This chain connects TRBV5-1 to TRBJ2-7; 9 nucleotides agree with TRBD2. This CDR3 spans 19 amino acids. With 3 bases clipped from V and 5 bases from J, the junction kept 21 bases outside the gene matches. Per germline, CDR1 SGHRS and CDR2 YFSETQ. The variable domain in full, with the rest retrieved from reference TRBV5-1 and TRBJ2-7, is KAGVTQTPRYLIKTRGQQVTLSCSPISGHRSVSWYQQTPGQGLQFLFEYFSETQRNKGNFPGRFSGRQFSNSRSEMNVSTLELGDSALYLCASSSSIAGAGVSQHEQYFGPGTRLTVT.